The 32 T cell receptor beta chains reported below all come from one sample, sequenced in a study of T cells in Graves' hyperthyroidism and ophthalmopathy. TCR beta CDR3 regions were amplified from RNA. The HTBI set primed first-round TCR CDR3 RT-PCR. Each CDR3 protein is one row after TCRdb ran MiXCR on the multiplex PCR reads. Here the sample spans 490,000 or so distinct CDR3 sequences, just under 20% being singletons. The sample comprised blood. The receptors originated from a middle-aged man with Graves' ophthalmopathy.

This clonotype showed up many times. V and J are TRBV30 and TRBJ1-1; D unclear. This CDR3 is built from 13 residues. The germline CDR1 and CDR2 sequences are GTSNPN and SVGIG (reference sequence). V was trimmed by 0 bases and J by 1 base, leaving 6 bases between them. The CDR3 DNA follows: TGTGCCTGGAGTGTAATGGGGAACACTGAAGCTTTCTTT. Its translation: CAWSVMGNTEAFF.

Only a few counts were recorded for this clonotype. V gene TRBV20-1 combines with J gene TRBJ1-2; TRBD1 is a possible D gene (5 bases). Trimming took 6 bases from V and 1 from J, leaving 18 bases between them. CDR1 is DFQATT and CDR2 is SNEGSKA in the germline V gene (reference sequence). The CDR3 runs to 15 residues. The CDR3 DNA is TGCAGTGCCCGAAAATCCCCGGACATTAACTATGGCTACACCTTC. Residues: CSARKSPDINYGYTF.

The CDR3 is CASSDVGDREQYF. The CDR3 bases are TGTGCCAGCAGTGATGTAGGGGACAGGGAGCAGTACTTC. The chain combines TRBV2 with TRBJ2-7; 8 bases map to TRBD1. The V gene end was trimmed by 3 bases and the J gene end by 7 bases; junction bases not matched to a gene: 5. This CDR3 is 13 amino acids long. Germline lookup yields CDR1 SNHLY and CDR2 FYNNEI.

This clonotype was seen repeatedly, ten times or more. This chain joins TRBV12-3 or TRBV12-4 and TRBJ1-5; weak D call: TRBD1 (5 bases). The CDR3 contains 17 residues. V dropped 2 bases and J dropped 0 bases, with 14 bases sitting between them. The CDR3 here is CASSLQGSNPSNQPQHF. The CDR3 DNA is TGTGCCAGCAGTTTACAGGGTTCCAACCCTAGCAATCAGCCCCAGCATTTT.

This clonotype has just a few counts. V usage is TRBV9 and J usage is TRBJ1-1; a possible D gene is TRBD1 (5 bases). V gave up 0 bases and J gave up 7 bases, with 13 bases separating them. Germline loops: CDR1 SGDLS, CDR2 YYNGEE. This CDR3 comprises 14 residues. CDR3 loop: CASSVGWAGVEAFF. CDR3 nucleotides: TGTGCCAGCAGCGTAGGATGGGCGGGGGTTGAAGCTTTCTTT.

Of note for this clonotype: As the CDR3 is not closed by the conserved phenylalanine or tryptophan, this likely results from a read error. The DNA of the CDR3 is TGTGCCAGCAGGCCCCTTGGGCGGGGGGACACCGGGGAGCTGTTTTCT. It codes for CASRPLGRGDTGELFS. The chain carries TRBV7-8 and TRBJ2-2, with 8 bases fitting TRBD2. V was pared by 6 bases and J by 3 bases, with 9 bases of the junction left unmatched. Germline CDR1 reads SGHVS; CDR2 reads FQNEAQ. CDR3 length: 16 residues.

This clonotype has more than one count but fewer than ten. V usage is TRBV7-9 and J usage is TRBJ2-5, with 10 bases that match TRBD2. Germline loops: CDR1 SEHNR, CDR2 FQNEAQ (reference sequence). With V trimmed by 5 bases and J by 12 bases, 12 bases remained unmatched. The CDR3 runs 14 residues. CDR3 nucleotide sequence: TGTGCCAGCAGCCAGAAGGCTAGCGGGGGCCCTGAGTACTTC. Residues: CASSQKASGGPEYF. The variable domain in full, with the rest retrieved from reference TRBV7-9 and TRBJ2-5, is DTGVSQNPRHKITKRGQNVTFRCDPISEHNRLYWYRQTLGQGPEFLTYFQNEAQLEKSRLLSDRFSAERPKGSFSTLEIQRTEQGDSAMYLCASSQKASGGPEYFGPGTRLLVL.

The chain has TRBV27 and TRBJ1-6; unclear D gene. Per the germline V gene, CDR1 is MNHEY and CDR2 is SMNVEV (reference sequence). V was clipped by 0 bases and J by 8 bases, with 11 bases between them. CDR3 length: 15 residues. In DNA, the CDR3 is TGTGCCAGCAGTTTATCGTTTATAAATTATTCACCCCTCCACTTT. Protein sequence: CASSLSFINYSPLHF.

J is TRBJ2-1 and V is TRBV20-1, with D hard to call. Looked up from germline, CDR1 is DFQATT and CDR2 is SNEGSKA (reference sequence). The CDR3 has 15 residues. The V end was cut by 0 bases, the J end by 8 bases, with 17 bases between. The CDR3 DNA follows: TGCAGTGCTAGAGATGCAATGGGGATTTTAGATGAGCAGTTCTTC. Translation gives CSARDAMGILDEQFF.

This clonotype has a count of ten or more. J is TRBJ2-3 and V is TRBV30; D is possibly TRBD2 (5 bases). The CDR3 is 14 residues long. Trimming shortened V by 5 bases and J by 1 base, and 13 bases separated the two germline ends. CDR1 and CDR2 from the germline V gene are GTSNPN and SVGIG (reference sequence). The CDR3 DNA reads TGTGCCTGGGGACTCGCGGTCGGCACAGATACGCAGTATTTT. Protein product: CAWGLAVGTDTQYF. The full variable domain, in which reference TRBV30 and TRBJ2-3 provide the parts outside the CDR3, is SQTIHQWPATLVQPVGSPLSLECTVEGTSNPNLYWYRQAAGRGLQLLFYSVGIGQISSEVPQNLSASRPQDRQFILSSKKLLLSDSGFYLCAWGLAVGTDTQYFGPGTRLTVL.

The chain's CDR3 is CASSRTGLTSYEQYF. The DNA for the CDR3 is TGCGCCAGCAGCAGGACAGGGCTGACATCCTACGAGCAGTACTTC. The chain has TRBV5-1 and TRBJ2-7; 8 nucleotides match TRBD1. The V gene end was trimmed by 4 bases and the J gene end by 1 base; junction bases not matched to a gene: 7. The CDR3 is made up of 15 amino acids. Germline V lookup: CDR1 SGHRS, CDR2 YFSETQ.

This chain's CDR3 is CSARGAGEQYF. The CDR3 DNA follows: TGCAGTGCTAGGGGGGCCGGCGAGCAGTACTTC. The genes are TRBV20-1 and TRBJ2-7; a weak D match, TRBD1 (6 bases). This CDR3 comprises 11 residues. CDR1 is DFQATT and CDR2 is SNEGSKA in the germline V gene (reference sequence). Trimming took 3 bases from V and 6 from J, leaving 9 bases between them.

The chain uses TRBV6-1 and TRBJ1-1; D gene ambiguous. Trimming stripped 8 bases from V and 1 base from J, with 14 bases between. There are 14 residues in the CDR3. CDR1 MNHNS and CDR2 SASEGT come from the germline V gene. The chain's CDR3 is CASPVGSANTEAFF. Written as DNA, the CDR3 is TGTGCCAGCCCGGTGGGGTCGGCGAACACTGAAGCTTTCTTT.

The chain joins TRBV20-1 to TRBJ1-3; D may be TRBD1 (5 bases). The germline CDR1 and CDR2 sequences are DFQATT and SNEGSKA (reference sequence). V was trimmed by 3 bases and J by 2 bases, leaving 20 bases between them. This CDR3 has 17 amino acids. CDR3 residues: CSARGTRGEIPGNTIYF. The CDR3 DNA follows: TGCAGTGCTAGGGGAACCCGAGGGGAGATTCCTGGAAACACCATATATTTT.

As DNA, the CDR3 is TGTGCCAGCAGTTTCGGATCAAACTCTGGAAACACCATATATTTT. This gives the protein CASSFGSNSGNTIYF. The chain carries TRBV6-1 and TRBJ1-3; D gene uncertain. The CDR3 runs 15 residues. Germline-derived CDR1 and CDR2 are MNHNS and SASEGT. V lost 5 bases and J lost 0, with 11 bases in between.

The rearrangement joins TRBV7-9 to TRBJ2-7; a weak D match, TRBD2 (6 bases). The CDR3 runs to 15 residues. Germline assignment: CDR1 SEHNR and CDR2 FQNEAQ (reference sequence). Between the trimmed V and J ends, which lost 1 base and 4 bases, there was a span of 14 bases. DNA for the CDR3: TGTGCCAGCAGCTTAGTGGAGGGGACTGGGTACGAGCAGTACTTC. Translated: CASSLVEGTGYEQYF.

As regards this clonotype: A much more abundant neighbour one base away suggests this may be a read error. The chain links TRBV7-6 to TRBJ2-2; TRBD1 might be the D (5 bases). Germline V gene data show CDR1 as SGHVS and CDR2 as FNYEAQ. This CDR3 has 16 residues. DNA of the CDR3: TGTGACAGCAGCTTAGGGCAGGGATACGCTACCGGGGAGCTGTTTTTT. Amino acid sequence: CDSSLGQGYATGELFF.

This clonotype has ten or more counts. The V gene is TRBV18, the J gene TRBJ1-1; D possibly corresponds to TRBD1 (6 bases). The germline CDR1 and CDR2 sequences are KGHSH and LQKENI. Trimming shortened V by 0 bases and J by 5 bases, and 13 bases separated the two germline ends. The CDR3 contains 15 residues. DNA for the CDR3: TGTGCCAGCTCACCACCTTCAGGGGTGCGTACTGAAGCTTTCTTT. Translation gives CASSPPSGVRTEAFF. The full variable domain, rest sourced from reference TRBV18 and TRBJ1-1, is NAGVMQNPRHLVRRRGQEARLRCSPMKGHSHVYWYRQLPEEGLKFMVYLQKENIIDESGMPKERFSAEFPKEGPSILRIQQVVRGDSAAYFCASSPPSGVRTEAFFGQGTRLTVV.

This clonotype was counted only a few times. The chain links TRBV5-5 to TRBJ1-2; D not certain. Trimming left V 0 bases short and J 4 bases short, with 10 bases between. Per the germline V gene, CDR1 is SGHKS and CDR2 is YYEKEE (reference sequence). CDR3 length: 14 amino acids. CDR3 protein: CASSLANGPYGYTF. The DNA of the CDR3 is TGTGCCAGCAGCTTGGCCAACGGGCCCTATGGCTACACCTTC.

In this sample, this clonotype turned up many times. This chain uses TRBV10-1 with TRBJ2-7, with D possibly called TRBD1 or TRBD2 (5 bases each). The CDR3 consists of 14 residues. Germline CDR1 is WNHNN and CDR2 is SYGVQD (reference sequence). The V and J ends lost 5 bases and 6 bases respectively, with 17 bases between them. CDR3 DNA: TGCGCCAGCAGTCCCGCACGACTGAGGGGCGAGCAGTACTTC. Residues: CASSPARLRGEQYF.

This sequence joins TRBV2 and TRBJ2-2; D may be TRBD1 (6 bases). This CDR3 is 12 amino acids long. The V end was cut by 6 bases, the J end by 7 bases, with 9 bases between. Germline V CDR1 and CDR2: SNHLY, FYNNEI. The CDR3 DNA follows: TGTGCCAGCAGCACCAGGGGCGGGGAGCTGTTTTTT. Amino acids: CASSTRGGELFF. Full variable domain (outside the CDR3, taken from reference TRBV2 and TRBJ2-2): EPEVTQTPSHQVTQMGQEVILRCVPISNHLYFYWYRQILGQKVEFLVSFYNNEISEKSEIFDDQFSVERPDGSNFTLKIRSTKLEDSAMYFCASSTRGGELFFGEGSRLTVL.

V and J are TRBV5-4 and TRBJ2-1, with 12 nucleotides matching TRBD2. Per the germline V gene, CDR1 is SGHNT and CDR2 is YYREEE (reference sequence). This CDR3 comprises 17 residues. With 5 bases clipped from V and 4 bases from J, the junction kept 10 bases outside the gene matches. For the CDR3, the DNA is TGTGCCAGCAGACTAGCGGGAGGCGGACTGAAGTACAATGAGCAGTTCTTC. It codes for CASRLAGGGLKYNEQFF.

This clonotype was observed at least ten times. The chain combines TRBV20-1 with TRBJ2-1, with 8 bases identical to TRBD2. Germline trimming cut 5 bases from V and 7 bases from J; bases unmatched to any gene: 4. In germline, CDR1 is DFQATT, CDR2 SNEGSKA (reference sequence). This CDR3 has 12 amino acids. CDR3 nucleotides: TGCAGTGCTCGGGGGGGAGGGAATGAGCAGTTCTTC. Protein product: CSARGGGNEQFF.

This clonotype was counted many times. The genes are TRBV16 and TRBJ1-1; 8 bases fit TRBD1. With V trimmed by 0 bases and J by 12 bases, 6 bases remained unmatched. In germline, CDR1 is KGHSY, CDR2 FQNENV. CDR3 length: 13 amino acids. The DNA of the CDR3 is TGTGCCAGCAGCCAATCCGGACAGGGAAGGTCTTTCTTT. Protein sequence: CASSQSGQGRSFF.

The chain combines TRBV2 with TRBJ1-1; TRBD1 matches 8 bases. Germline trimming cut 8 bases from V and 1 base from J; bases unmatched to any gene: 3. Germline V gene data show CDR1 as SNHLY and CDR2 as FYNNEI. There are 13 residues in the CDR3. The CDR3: CASDGQGNTEAFF. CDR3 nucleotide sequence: TGTGCCAGCGACGGACAGGGGAACACTGAAGCTTTCTTT.

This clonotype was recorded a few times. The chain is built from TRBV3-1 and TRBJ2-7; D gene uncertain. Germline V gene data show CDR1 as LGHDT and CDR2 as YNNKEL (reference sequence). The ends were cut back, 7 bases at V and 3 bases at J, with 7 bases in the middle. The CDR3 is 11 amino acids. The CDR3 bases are TGTGCCAGCACCAACCTCTACGAGCAGTACTTC. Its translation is CASTNLYEQYF.

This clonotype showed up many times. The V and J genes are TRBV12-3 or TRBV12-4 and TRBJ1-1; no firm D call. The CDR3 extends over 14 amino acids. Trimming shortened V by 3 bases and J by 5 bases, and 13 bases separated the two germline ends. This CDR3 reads CASSFRRETTEAFF. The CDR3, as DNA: TGTGCCAGCAGTTTTAGGAGGGAAACGACTGAAGCTTTCTTT.

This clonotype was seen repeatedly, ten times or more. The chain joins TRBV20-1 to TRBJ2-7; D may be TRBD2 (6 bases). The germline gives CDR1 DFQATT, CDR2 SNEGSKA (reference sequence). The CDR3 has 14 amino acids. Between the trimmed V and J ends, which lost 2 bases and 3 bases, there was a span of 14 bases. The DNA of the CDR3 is TGCAGTGCTAGACGCGGGACCGAACACTACGAGCAGTACTTC. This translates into CSARRGTEHYEQYF.

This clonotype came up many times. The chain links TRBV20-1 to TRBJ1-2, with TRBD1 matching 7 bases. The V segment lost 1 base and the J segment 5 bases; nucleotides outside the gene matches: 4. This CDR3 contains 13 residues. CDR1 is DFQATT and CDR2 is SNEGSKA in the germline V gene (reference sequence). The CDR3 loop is CSARGTGLYGYTF. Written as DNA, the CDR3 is TGCAGTGCTAGAGGGACAGGTCTTTATGGCTACACCTTC.

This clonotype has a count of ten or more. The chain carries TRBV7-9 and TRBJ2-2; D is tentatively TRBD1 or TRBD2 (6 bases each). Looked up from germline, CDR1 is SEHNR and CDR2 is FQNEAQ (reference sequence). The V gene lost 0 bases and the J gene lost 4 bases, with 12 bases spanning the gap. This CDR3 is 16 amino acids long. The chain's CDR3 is CASSLARGGSTGELFF. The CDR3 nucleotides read TGTGCCAGCAGCTTAGCGCGAGGGGGGAGCACCGGGGAGCTGTTTTTT. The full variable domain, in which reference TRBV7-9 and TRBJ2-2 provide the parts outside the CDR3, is DTGVSQNPRHKITKRGQNVTFRCDPISEHNRLYWYRQTLGQGPEFLTYFQNEAQLEKSRLLSDRFSAERPKGSFSTLEIQRTEQGDSAMYLCASSLARGGSTGELFFGEGSRLTVL.

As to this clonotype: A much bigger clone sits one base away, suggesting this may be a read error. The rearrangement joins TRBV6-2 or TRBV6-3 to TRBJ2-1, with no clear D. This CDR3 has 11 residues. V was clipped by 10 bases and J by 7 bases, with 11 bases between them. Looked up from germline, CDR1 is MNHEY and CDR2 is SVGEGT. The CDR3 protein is CATRIGNEQFF. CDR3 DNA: TGTGCCACCCGGATTGGGAATGAGCAGTTCTTC.

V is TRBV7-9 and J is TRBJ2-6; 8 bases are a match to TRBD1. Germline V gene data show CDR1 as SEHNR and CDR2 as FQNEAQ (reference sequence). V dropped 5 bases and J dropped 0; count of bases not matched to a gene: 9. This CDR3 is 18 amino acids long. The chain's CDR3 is CASSLDRVWGSGANVLTF. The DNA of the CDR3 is TGTGCCAGCAGCCTGGACAGGGTATGGGGCTCTGGGGCCAACGTCCTGACTTTC. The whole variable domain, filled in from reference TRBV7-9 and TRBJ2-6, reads DTGVSQNPRHKITKRGQNVTFRCDPISEHNRLYWYRQTLGQGPEFLTYFQNEAQLEKSRLLSDRFSAERPKGSFSTLEIQRTEQGDSAMYLCASSLDRVWGSGANVLTFGAGSRLTVL.